The rows below give T cell receptor beta chains drawn from one sample of a study of blood T cell repertoires in COVID-19. Sequencing used immunoSEQ multiplex PCR; TCRdb keeps in-frame clones, though not all of them. This sample has approximately 280,000 clones, with roughly 89% found just once. Sequencing input: peripheral blood. The receptors were sampled from a man aged 35 to 55 with acute or convalescent COVID-19. CDR3s include the opening cysteine and the closing phenylalanine or tryptophan. Each record gives: V gene, clone size, D gene, J gene, CDR3 protein, CDR3 DNA. A D gene is named only where the DNA matches it firmly. Where a row states a size, it is once, few, many or the class of an expanded clone; other rows omit it.

TRBV24-1	-	-	TRBJ2-5	CATSDYAGPGETQYF	TGTGCCACCAGTGACTACGCGGGGCCTGGGGAGACCCAGTACTTC
TRBV9	-	-	TRBJ2-3	CASTKRGSTDTQYF	TGTGCCAGCACCAAGAGGGGGAGCACAGATACGCAGTATTTT
TRBV2	-	TRBD1	TRBJ1-5	CASTRTGGDQPQHF	TGTGCCAGCACAAGGACAGGGGGAGATCAGCCCCAGCATTTT
TRBV21-1	-	-	TRBJ1-1	CASSNGGRYEAFF	TGTGCCAGCAGCAATGGCGGCAGATATGAAGCTTTCTTT
TRBV18	-	TRBD1	TRBJ1-1	CASSPGTANTEAFF	TGTGCCAGCTCACCTGGGACAGCGAACACTGAAGCTTTCTTT
TRBV9	few	-	TRBJ1-1	CASSVGRGTEAFF	TGTGCCAGCAGCGTAGGCAGGGGCACTGAAGCTTTCTTT
TRBV7-3	-	-	TRBJ1-1	CASSLGQYTEAFF	TGTGCCAGCAGTCTTGGACAGTACACTGAAGCTTTCTTT
TRBV5-6	-	-	TRBJ1-2	CASSLNIGYTF	TGTGCCAGCAGCTTGAATATTGGCTACACCTTC
TRBV7-2	-	-	TRBJ2-1	CASSLVGGLYNEQFF	TGTGCCAGCAGCTTAGTTGGGGGCCTCTACAATGAGCAGTTCTTC
TRBV5-1	-	-	TRBJ1-1	CASSLGVRGTEAFF	TGCGCCAGCAGCTTGGGGGTTCGGGGAACTGAAGCTTTCTTT
TRBV5-4	-	TRBD1	TRBJ1-3	CASSFDPGQNGNTIYF	TGTGCCAGCAGCTTCGACCCGGGACAGAATGGAAACACCATATATTTT
TRBV6-5	-	-	TRBJ1-1	CASSYSGQYNTEAFF	TGTGCCAGCAGTTACTCAGGACAGTATAACACTGAAGCTTTCTTT
TRBV5-8	-	TRBD1	TRBJ2-7	CASSLSIWDRGSSYEQYF	TGTGCCAGCAGCTTAAGTATTTGGGACAGGGGAAGCTCCTACGAGCAGTACTTC
TRBV19	-	-	TRBJ1-1	CASREDGVNTEAFF	TGTGCCAGTAGGGAGGACGGAGTGAACACTGAAGCTTTCTTT
TRBV5-5	-	TRBD1	TRBJ1-1	CASKPGEGGVAEAFF	TGTGCCAGCAAACCCGGCGAAGGGGGCGTTGCTGAAGCTTTCTTT
TRBV5-1	-	-	TRBJ2-1	CASMQGMAGPSPHNEQFF	TGCGCCAGCATGCAGGGCATGGCCGGGCCCTCCCCCCACAATGAGCAGTTCTTC
TRBV2	-	-	TRBJ2-1	CASREASSYNEQFF	TGTGCCAGCAGAGAAGCTAGCTCCTACAATGAGCAGTTCTTC
TRBV5-4	-	TRBD1	TRBJ1-4	CASSPWTGGNEKLFF	TGTGCCAGCAGCCCCTGGACAGGGGGCAATGAAAAACTGTTTTTT
TRBV6-5	-	-	TRBJ2-7	CATQTGYEQYF	TGTGCCACCCAGACGGGCTACGAGCAGTACTTC
TRBV4-1	-	TRBD1	TRBJ2-7	CASSHPGTGSYEQYF	TGCGCCAGCAGCCACCCCGGGACAGGCTCCTACGAGCAGTACTTC
TRBV29-1	-	-	TRBJ2-1	CSVEGHGTQYNEQFF	TGCAGCGTCGAAGGGCACGGGACACAGTACAATGAGCAGTTCTTC
TRBV15	-	-	TRBJ1-1	CATSRDRRGGSEAFF	TGTGCCACCAGCAGAGATCGGAGAGGGGGTTCTGAAGCTTTCTTT
TRBV5-1	-	TRBD2	TRBJ2-1	CASSLVPRAGGKYNEQFF	TGCGCCAGCAGCTTGGTCCCGAGGGCGGGGGGAAAATACAATGAGCAGTTCTTC
TRBV5-1	few	-	TRBJ2-2	CASSLNREANTGELFF	TGCGCCAGCAGCTTGAACAGAGAAGCGAACACCGGGGAGCTGTTTTTT
TRBV25-1	once	TRBD1	TRBJ1-2	CASLGQLTGYTF	TGTGCCAGCCTGGGACAGTTAACAGGCTACACCTTC
TRBV7-2	-	TRBD1	TRBJ1-1	CASRTRQGGTEAFF	TGTGCCAGCAGGACCAGACAGGGGGGAACTGAAGCTTTCTTT
TRBV28	few	TRBD1	TRBJ1-5	CASSLDRSIRPQHF	TGTGCCAGCAGCCTGGACAGGTCGATCCGGCCCCAGCATTTT
TRBV24-1	-	TRBD1	TRBJ2-2	CATSVSWGQGTGELFF	TGTGCCACCAGTGTAAGCTGGGGACAGGGAACCGGGGAGCTGTTTTTT
TRBV5-1	-	TRBD1	TRBJ1-2	CASSPVTGRGYTF	TGCGCCAGCAGCCCGGTGACAGGGCGAGGCTACACCTTC
TRBV5-5	-	-	TRBJ2-7	CASSLRERQQFYEQYF	TGTGCCAGCAGCTTGAGGGAAAGACAGCAATTCTACGAGCAGTACTTC
TRBV7-2	-	-	TRBJ2-6	CASSLDTGPSSGANVLTF	TGTGCCAGCAGCTTAGATACAGGACCAAGCTCTGGGGCCAACGTCCTGACTTTC
TRBV6-1	-	TRBD1	TRBJ1-5	CASSEDRGQPQHF	TGTGCCAGCAGTGAAGACAGGGGACAGCCCCAGCATTTT
TRBV3-1/TRBV3-2	-	-	TRBJ1-2	CASSPDGLIYGYTF	TGTGCCAGCAGCCCAGACGGACTGATCTATGGCTACACCTTC
TRBV6-5	-	-	TRBJ1-1	CASSWDTMNTEAFF	TGTGCCAGCAGTTGGGACACGATGAACACTGAAGCTTTCTTT
TRBV7-2	-	-	TRBJ1-4	CASSLVGGLGEKLFF	TGTGCCAGCAGCTTAGTAGGCGGCCTAGGCGAAAAACTGTTTTTT
TRBV28	-	TRBD1	TRBJ1-2	CASSLDRGYGYTF	TGTGCCAGCAGTTTGGACAGGGGTTATGGCTACACCTTC
TRBV24-1	-	-	TRBJ2-2	CATSDSRSAGTGELFF	TGTGCCACCAGTGACTCCAGAAGCGCTGGCACCGGGGAGCTGTTTTTT
TRBV5-1	-	TRBD1	TRBJ1-5	CASSPGGAGNQPQHF	TGCGCCAGCAGCCCAGGGGGCGCGGGCAATCAGCCCCAGCATTTT
TRBV2	-	-	TRBJ1-1	CASSPDMRDTEAFF	TGTGCCAGCAGTCCGGATATGAGGGACACTGAAGCTTTCTTT
TRBV5-5	-	-	TRBJ2-2	CASSDLTGRGNPGELFF	TGTGCCAGCAGCGACCTTACCGGGAGAGGAAACCCCGGGGAGCTGTTTTTT
TRBV6-5	once	-	TRBJ2-7	CASSPQGYEQYF	TGTGCCAGCAGTCCACAGGGTTACGAGCAGTACTTC
TRBV18	-	-	TRBJ1-2	CASSLEAGMNYGYTF	TGTGCCAGCTCACTTGAGGCAGGGATGAACTATGGCTACACCTTC
TRBV5-6	-	-	TRBJ1-6	CASSLRGHRRAYNSPLHF	TGTGCCAGCAGCTTAAGGGGTCATCGCAGGGCCTATAATTCACCCCTCCACTTT
TRBV7-2	once	TRBD1	TRBJ1-3	CASRLTGAGNTIYF	TGTGCCAGCAGATTGACAGGGGCTGGAAACACCATATATTTT
TRBV14	-	-	TRBJ2-2	CASSQDLPGELFF	TGTGCCAGCAGCCAAGACCTACCCGGGGAGCTGTTTTTT
TRBV23-1	-	-	TRBJ2-1	CASSQSFRNLGSEQFF	TGCGCCAGCAGTCAATCGTTCCGTAATCTAGGAAGTGAGCAGTTCTTC
TRBV5-8	-	-	TRBJ1-5	CASSSRITGQPQHF	TGTGCCAGCAGCTCCCGGATAACGGGGCAGCCCCAGCATTTT
TRBV5-4	-	-	TRBJ2-7	CASSLAQADEQYF	TGTGCCAGCAGCTTAGCACAAGCGGACGAGCAGTACTTC